This T cell receptor beta chain was found in a study of control samples from healthy donors and cancer patients. Per germline, CDR1 SGHRS and CDR2 YFSETQ. The CDR3 is made up of 15 amino acids. After removal of 0 bases from V and 7 bases from J, the junction contained 7 bases not matched to a gene. The table came from immunoSEQ multiplex PCR; TCRdb's copy has only in-frame clones and leaves some out. This sample has tens of thousands of clones; roughly 91% occur once, and the top ten carry 5.5%. The sequenced sample consisted of blood. The chain has TRBV5-1 and TRBJ1-5; TRBD1 matches at 7 bases. The receptor comes from a man aged 50-60 years in good health. CDR3 sequence (DNA): TGCGCCAGCAGCTTGGCCGGGACAGAAGTGCAGCCCCAGCATTTT. Amino acids: CASSLAGTEVQPQHF.